This passage covers 16 T cell receptor beta chains from one sample sequenced in a study of cytomegalovirus exposure and HLA in healthy donors. This PCR relied on a set of 60 Vbeta primers and 13 Jbeta primers. Data came from immunoSEQ multiplex PCR; TCRdb stores just in-frame clones and leaves some out. The sample records some 190,000 clones, around 79% being singletons. The specimen sequenced was PBMCs. The receptors were gathered from a woman aged 45-59 years in good health and CMV-seronegative.

The V gene is TRBV19, the J gene TRBJ1-3; D is possibly TRBD1 (5 bases). In germline, CDR1 is LNHDA, CDR2 SQIVND (reference sequence). V gave up 3 bases and J gave up 0 bases, with 9 bases separating them. The CDR3 has 15 residues. CDR3 region: CASSIGGTSGNTIYF. In nucleotides, the CDR3 is TGTGCCAGTAGTATCGGGGGAACCTCTGGAAACACCATATATTTT.

The rearrangement joins TRBV6-5 to TRBJ1-4; D is unresolved. Germline V gene lookup returns CDR1 MNHEY and CDR2 SVGAGI. Trimming removed 0 bases at V and 7 bases at J, with 12 bases between. There are 15 residues in the CDR3. CDR3: CASSYSRGSSEKLFF. CDR3 DNA sequence: TGTGCCAGCAGTTACTCGAGAGGGTCGAGTGAAAAACTGTTTTTT.

The V call is TRBV28, the J call TRBJ2-1; TRBD2 might be the D (5 bases). The germline V gene has CDR1 MDHEN and CDR2 SYDVKM. Deletions cut 4 bases from V and 6 bases from J, with 13 bases between. This CDR3 is built from 14 residues. The CDR3 bases are TGTGCCAGCAGTTCGCCGCCGAGCGGCAATGAGCAGTTCTTC. It translates to CASSSPPSGNEQFF.

The gene calls are TRBV28 and TRBJ2-7, with D possibly TRBD1 on 7 matching bases. CDR3 length: 14 amino acids. Trimming took off 5 bases at V and 6 bases at J, with 17 bases between the two ends. Germline V gene sequence: CDR1 MDHEN, CDR2 SYDVKM. CDR3 in DNA: TGTGCCAGCAGTGACCCAGGGGGAGGTGGCGAGCAGTACTTC. Protein: CASSDPGGGGEQYF.

The gene calls are TRBV6-6 and TRBJ2-7; tentatively, D is TRBD1 (7 bases). Deletions cut 6 bases from V and 3 bases from J, with 15 bases between. Germline CDR1 is MNHNY and CDR2 is SVGAGI (reference sequence). The CDR3 covers 14 residues. CDR3 sequence reads: CASRQGHGGYEQYF. The DNA of the CDR3 is TGTGCCAGCAGACAGGGGCACGGGGGCTACGAGCAGTACTTC.

The chain recombines TRBV6-6 with TRBJ2-7; 9 bases agree with TRBD2. The germline gives CDR1 MNHNY, CDR2 SVGAGI (reference sequence). J lost 3 bases, V lost 3 bases, and 6 bases had no gene match. The CDR3 extends over 15 amino acids. CDR3 residues: CASSYASGKFYEQYF. The CDR3 bases are TGTGCCAGCAGTTATGCTAGCGGGAAATTCTACGAGCAGTACTTC.

CDR3 residues: CASSRVYPNTEAFF. The DNA for the CDR3 is TGTGCCAGCAGTCGGGTGTACCCGAACACTGAAGCTTTCTTT. The gene calls are TRBV28 and TRBJ1-1; D call uncertain. V was trimmed by 5 bases and J by 1 base, leaving 11 bases between them. Per germline, CDR1 MDHEN and CDR2 SYDVKM. The length of the CDR3 is 14 residues.

This clone has only one observation. The genes are TRBV7-8 and TRBJ1-1; TRBD1 is a possible D gene (6 bases). Trimming removed 5 bases at V and 1 base at J, with 17 bases between. CDR1 is SGHVS and CDR2 is FQNEAQ in the germline V gene. CDR3 size: 16 residues. The CDR3 nucleotides are TGTGCCAGCAGCCATACCGGGGGGCGGCAGAACACTGAAGCTTTCTTT. Its protein product is CASSHTGGRQNTEAFF.

The chain is built from TRBV5-4 and TRBJ2-7; perhaps TRBD2 as D (5 bases). The CDR3 totals 14 residues. Germline CDR1 is SGHNT and CDR2 is YYREEE (reference sequence). Trimming stripped 6 bases from V and 0 bases from J, with 13 bases between. CDR3 sequence reads: CASNSGGPSYEQYF. DNA for the CDR3: TGTGCCAGCAATTCGGGCGGGCCCTCCTACGAGCAGTACTTC.

The V call is TRBV27, the J call TRBJ1-1, with D maybe TRBD1 (5 bases). With 5 bases removed from V and 3 bases from J, the gap between germline ends came to 16 bases. This CDR3 region has 15 residues. CDR1 and CDR2 from the germline V gene are MNHEY and SMNVEV (reference sequence). CDR3 DNA: TGTGCCAGCAGTCGCGGGGCCCTGTTGGACACTGAAGCTTTCTTT. Residues: CASSRGALLDTEAFF.

V and J are TRBV6-5 and TRBJ2-3; D is possibly TRBD2 (6 bases). V was pared by 8 bases and J by 2 bases, with 11 bases between. CDR1 and CDR2 (germline): MNHEY, SVGAGI. This CDR3 is 13 amino acids long. The CDR3 DNA is TGTGCCAGCGGGAGGTTTGACACAGATACGCAGTATTTT. Translated: CASGRFDTDTQYF.

This clone has a single count. The V gene is TRBV5-8, the J gene TRBJ2-1; TRBD1 might be the D (6 bases). The CDR3 is made up of 14 amino acids. Trimming shortened V by 3 bases and J by 6 bases, and 13 bases separated the two germline ends. Germline lookup yields CDR1 SGHTS and CDR2 YDEGEE. The CDR3 nucleotides read TGTGCCAGCAGCTCTCCGACAGGATCCAATGAGCAGTTCTTC. Its protein is CASSSPTGSNEQFF.

V and J are TRBV11-2 and TRBJ2-1, with a weak D call TRBD1 (6 bases). The germline V gene encodes CDR1 SGHAT and CDR2 FQNNGV. The CDR3 spans 12 residues. The V and J ends lost 5 bases and 7 bases respectively, with 9 bases between them. The CDR3 coding sequence is TGTGCCAGCAGCGCACAGGGAAATGAGCAGTTCTTC. Amino acids: CASSAQGNEQFF.

The V gene is TRBV7-9, the J gene TRBJ1-6; 7 nucleotides match TRBD1. CDR3 length equals 14 residues. CDR1 and CDR2 (germline): SEHNR, FQNEAQ (reference sequence). Trimming at V came to 5 bases and at J to 9 bases, leaving 7 bases not matched to a gene. CDR3 sequence (DNA): TGTGCCAGCAGCACGGACAGGCGGGGTTCACCCCTCCACTTT. Protein: CASSTDRRGSPLHF.

The chain recombines TRBV7-9 with TRBJ2-7; 7 positions match TRBD1. The CDR3 contains 15 residues. Germline trimming cut 2 bases from V and 0 bases from J; bases unmatched to any gene: 4. Germline V lookup: CDR1 SEHNR, CDR2 FQNEAQ (reference sequence). As DNA, the CDR3 is TGTGCCAGCAGCTTAAACAGGGGCACCTCCTACGAGCAGTACTTC. It specifies CASSLNRGTSYEQYF.

This clone has only a few counts. The V gene is TRBV27, the J gene TRBJ1-2, with 9 bases matching TRBD1. CDR1 and CDR2 (germline): MNHEY, SMNVEV (reference sequence). CDR3 length: 15 residues. The J segment lost 4 bases and the V segment lost 7 bases, leaving 10 bases of the junction unmatched. The CDR3 region has the DNA TGTGCCAGCACTCTCGTACCGACAGGGGGCTATGGCTACACCTTC. Encoded protein: CASTLVPTGGYGYTF.